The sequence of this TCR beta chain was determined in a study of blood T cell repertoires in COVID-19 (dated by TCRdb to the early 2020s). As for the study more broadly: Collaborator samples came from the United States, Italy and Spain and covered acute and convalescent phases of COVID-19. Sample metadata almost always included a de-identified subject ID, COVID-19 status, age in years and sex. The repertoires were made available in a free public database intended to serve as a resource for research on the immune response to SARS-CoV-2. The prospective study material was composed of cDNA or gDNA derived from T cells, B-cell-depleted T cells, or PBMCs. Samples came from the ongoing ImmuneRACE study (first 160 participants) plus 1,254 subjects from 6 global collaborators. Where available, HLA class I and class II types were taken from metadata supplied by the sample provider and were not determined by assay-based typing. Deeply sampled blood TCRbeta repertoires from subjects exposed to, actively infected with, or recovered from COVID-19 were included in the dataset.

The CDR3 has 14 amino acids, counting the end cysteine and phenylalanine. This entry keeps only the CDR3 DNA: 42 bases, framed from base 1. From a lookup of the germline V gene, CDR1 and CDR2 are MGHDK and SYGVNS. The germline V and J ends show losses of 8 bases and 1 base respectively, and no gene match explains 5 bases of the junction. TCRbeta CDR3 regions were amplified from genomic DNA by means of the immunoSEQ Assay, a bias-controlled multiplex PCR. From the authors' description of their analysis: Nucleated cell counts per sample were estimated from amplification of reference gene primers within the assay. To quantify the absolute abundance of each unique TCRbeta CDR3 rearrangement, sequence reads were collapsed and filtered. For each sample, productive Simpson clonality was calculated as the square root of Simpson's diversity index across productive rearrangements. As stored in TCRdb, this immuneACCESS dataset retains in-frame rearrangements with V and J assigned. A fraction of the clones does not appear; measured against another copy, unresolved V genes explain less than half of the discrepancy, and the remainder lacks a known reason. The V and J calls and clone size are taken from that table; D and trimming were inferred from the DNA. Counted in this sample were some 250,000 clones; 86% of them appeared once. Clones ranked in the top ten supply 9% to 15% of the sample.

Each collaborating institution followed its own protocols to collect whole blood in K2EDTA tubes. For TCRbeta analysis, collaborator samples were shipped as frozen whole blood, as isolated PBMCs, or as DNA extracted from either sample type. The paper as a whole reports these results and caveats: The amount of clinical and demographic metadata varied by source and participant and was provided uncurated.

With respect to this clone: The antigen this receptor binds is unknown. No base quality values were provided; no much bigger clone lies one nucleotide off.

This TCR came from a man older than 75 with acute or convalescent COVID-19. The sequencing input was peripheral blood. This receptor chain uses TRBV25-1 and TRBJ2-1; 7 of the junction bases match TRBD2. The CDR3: CASGFSGSYNEQFF. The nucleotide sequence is TGTGCCAGCGGATTTAGCGGGTCCTACAATGAGCAGTTCTTC.